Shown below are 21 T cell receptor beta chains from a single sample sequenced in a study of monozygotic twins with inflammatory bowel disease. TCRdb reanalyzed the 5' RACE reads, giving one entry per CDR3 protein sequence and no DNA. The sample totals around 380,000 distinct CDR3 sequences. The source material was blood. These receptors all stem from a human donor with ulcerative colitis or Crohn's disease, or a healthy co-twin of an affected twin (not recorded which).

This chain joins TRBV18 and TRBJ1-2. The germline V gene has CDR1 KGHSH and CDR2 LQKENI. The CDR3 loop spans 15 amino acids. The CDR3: CASSHQVREDYGYTF. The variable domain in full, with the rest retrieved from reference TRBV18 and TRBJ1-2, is NAGVMQNPRHLVRRRGQEARLRCSPMKGHSHVYWYRQLPEEGLKFMVYLQKENIIDESGMPKERFSAEFPKEGPSILRIQQVVRGDSAAYFCASSHQVREDYGYTFGSGTRLTVV.

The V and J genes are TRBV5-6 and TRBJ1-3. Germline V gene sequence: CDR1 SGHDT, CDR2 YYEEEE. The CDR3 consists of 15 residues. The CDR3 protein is CASSLGRNSGNTIYF.

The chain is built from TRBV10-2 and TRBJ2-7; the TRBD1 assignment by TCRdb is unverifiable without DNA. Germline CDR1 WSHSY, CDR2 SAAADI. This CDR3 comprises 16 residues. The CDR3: CASSVGQTFLSYEQYF.

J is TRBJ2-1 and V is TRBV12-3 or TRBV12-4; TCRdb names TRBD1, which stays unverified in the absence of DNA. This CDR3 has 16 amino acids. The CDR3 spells CASSPAGGPILNEQFF.

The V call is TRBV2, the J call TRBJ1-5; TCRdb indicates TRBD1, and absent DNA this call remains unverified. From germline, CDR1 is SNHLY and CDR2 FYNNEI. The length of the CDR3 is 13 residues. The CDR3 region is CASSEGGNQPQHF.

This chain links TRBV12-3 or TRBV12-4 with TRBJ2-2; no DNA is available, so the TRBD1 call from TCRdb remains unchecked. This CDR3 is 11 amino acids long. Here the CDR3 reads CASRSPGELFF.

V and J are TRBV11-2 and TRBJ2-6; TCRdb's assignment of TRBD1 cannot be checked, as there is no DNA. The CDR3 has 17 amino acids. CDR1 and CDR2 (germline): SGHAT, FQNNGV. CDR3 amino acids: CASSWDRLISGANVLTF.

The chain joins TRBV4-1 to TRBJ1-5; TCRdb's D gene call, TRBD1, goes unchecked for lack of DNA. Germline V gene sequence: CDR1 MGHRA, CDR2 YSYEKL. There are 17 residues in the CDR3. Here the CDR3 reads CASSQGVGTGWNQPQHF.

This chain's CDR3 is CASSRGGVLAGVGNEQFF. The chain joins TRBV27 to TRBJ2-1; the D gene TCRdb calls, TRBD2, cannot be checked with no DNA. CDR3 length equals 18 residues. Per germline, CDR1 MNHEY and CDR2 SMNVEV (reference sequence).

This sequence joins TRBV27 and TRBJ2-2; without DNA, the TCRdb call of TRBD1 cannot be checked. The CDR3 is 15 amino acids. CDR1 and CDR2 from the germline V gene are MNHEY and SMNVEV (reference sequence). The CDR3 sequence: CASSRLQGFAGELFF.

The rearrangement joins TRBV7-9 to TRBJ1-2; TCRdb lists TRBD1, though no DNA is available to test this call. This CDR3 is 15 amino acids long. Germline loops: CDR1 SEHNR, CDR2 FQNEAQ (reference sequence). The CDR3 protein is CASSTDREANYGYTF.

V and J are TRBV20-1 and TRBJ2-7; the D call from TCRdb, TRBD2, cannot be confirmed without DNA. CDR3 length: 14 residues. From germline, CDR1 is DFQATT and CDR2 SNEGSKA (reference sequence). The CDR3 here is CSATKREGLNEQYF.

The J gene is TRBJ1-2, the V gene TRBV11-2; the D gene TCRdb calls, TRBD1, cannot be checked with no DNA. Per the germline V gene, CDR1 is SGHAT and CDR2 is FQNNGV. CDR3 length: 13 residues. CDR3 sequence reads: CASSPRQGAGYTF.

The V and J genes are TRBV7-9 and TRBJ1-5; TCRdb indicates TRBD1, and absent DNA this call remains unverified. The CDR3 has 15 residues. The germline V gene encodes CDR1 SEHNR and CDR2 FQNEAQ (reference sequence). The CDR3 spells CASSLGWDRYEPQHF.

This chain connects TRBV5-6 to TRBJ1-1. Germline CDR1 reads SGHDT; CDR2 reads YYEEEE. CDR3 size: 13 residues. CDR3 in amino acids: CASSSGVNTEAFF.

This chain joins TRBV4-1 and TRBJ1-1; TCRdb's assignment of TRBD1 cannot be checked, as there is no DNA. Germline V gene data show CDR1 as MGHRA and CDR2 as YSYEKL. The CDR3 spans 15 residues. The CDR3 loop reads CASSHLTGGNTEAFF.

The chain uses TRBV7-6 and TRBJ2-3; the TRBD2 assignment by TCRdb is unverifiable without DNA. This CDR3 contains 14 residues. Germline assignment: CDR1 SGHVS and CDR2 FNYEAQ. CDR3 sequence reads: CASSLREGTDTQYF. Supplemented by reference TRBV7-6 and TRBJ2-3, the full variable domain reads GAGVSQSPRYKVTKRGQDVALRCDPISGHVSLYWYRQALGQGPEFLTYFNYEAQQDKSGLPNDRFSAERPEGSISTLTIQRTEQRDSAMYRCASSLREGTDTQYFGPGTRLTVL.

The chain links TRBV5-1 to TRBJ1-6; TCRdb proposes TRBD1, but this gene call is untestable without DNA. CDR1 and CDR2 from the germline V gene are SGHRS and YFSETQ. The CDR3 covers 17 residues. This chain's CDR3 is CASSLDPRDRGWSPLHF.

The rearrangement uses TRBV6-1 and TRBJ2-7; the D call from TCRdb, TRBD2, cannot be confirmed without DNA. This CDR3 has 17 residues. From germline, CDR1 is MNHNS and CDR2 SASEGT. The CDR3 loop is CASTRRGLAGVVSEQYF.

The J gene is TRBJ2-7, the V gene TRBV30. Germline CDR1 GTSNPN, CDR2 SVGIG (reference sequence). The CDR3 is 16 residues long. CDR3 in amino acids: CAWRRTDEHDFYEQYF.

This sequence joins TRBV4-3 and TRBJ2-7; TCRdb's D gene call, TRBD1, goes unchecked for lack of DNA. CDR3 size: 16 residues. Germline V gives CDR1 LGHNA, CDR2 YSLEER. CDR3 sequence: CASSQSHRDGFREQYF.